One sample yielded the 14 T cell receptor beta chains listed below, sequenced in a study of OX40 agonist ivuxolimab in advanced cancers. Repertoires were generated with immunoSEQ multiplex PCR, while TCRdb's copy carries only in-frame clones and drops some. This sample has about 64,000 clones, with approximately 78% found just once. The input for sequencing was CD4+ or CD8+ T cells sorted from blood, taken in a trial of the OX40 agonist ivuxolimab. All receptors come from an adult with an advanced solid tumor such as melanoma, head and neck, liver or kidney cancer.

A single count supports this clone. Other DNA variants within this sample encode the same CDR3. This chain joins TRBV4-2 and TRBJ2-5; D gene unclear. The CDR3 contains 14 residues. The germline V and J ends were trimmed by 1 base and 2 bases, with 8 bases remaining between them. Per germline, CDR1 LGHNA and CDR2 YNFKEQ. DNA for the CDR3: TGTGCCAGCAGCCAAGTAGGTAATCAAGAGACCCAGTACTTC. This sequence encodes CASSQVGNQETQYF.

This chain joins TRBV7-3 and TRBJ2-2, with 9 bases aligning to TRBD2. CDR1 and CDR2 from the germline V gene are SGHTA and FQGTGA. With V trimmed by 3 bases and J by 2 bases, 4 bases remained unmatched. CDR3 size: 16 residues. The DNA for the CDR3 is TGTGCCAGCAGCTTTTCCGGGACTAGCAACACCGGGGAGCTGTTTTTT. This gives the protein CASSFSGTSNTGELFF. The full variable domain, with the rest looked up from reference TRBV7-3 and TRBJ2-2, is GAGVSQTPSNKVTEKGKYVELRCDPISGHTALYWYRQSLGQGPEFLIYFQGTGAADDSGLPNDRFFAVRPEGSVSTLKIQRTERGDSAVYLCASSFSGTSNTGELFFGEGSRLTVL.

This clone has more than one count but fewer than ten. The genes are TRBV27 and TRBJ1-5, with 8 bases lining up with TRBD1. Per the germline V gene, CDR1 is MNHEY and CDR2 is SMNVEV (reference sequence). This CDR3 contains 14 residues. V gave up 5 bases and J gave up 6 bases; unmatched junction bases: 6. The CDR3 nucleotides are TGTGCCAGCAGTGAGCGACAGGGGATTCAGCCCCAGCATTTT. This gives the protein CASSERQGIQPQHF.

The chain employs TRBV19 and TRBJ1-1, with 9 bases matching TRBD1. This CDR3 spans 15 amino acids. Germline assignment: CDR1 LNHDA and CDR2 SQIVND (reference sequence). The V segment lost 10 bases and the J segment 4 bases; nucleotides outside the gene matches: 13. CDR3 nucleotide sequence: TGTGCCACCACCAATTCACAGGGGGCAGGCACTGAAGCTTTCTTT. Translated: CATTNSQGAGTEAFF.

J is TRBJ2-1 and V is TRBV9; 7 nucleotides match TRBD2. The CDR3 loop spans 17 amino acids. With V trimmed by 0 bases and J by 4 bases, 10 bases remained unmatched. Germline CDR1 and CDR2: SGDLS and YYNGEE. The CDR3, as DNA: TGTGCCAGCAGCGTAGGTCGAGCGGGGAGCCTTTACAATGAGCAGTTCTTC. It yields the protein CASSVGRAGSLYNEQFF.

This chain connects TRBV28 to TRBJ2-7; D is possibly TRBD1 (5 bases). The germline V and J ends were trimmed by 5 bases and 9 bases, with 20 bases remaining between them. The CDR3 sequence is 14 residues long. CDR1 and CDR2 from the germline V gene are MDHEN and SYDVKM. CDR3 bases: TGTGCCAGCAGTCCCGGCCCCTGGCAGGGCGGGCAGTACTTC. Encoded protein: CASSPGPWQGGQYF.

This chain connects TRBV5-1 to TRBJ2-3; D is ambiguous. The germline V gene has CDR1 SGHRS and CDR2 YFSETQ. The CDR3 has 14 residues. Trimming removed 0 bases at V and 6 bases at J, with 11 bases between. The CDR3 protein is CASSLGLVLDTQYF. As DNA, the CDR3 is TGCGCCAGCAGCTTGGGGCTCGTCTTGGATACGCAGTATTTT.

This clone showed up many times. V usage is TRBV6-6 and J usage is TRBJ2-7, with TRBD2 matching over 13 bases. Germline CDR1 is MNHNY and CDR2 is SVGAGI (reference sequence). V shed 5 bases, J shed 6 bases, and the junction held 4 bases outside the gene matches. The CDR3 length is 14 residues. The CDR3 is CASSLLAGGSEQYF. For the CDR3, the DNA is TGTGCCAGCAGTCTACTAGCGGGAGGGAGCGAGCAGTACTTC.

V gene TRBV13 combines with J gene TRBJ1-2; 9 nucleotides match TRBD1. Trimming took 6 bases from V and 6 from J; bases not matched to a gene: 5. The CDR3 covers 13 residues. Germline CDR1 is PRHDT and CDR2 is FYEKMQ (reference sequence). CDR3 nucleotides: TGTGCCAGCAGTTCACAGGGGGCTCATGGCTACACCTTC. Amino acid sequence: CASSSQGAHGYTF.

The rearrangement joins TRBV10-3 to TRBJ1-2, with 7 bases aligning to TRBD1. Germline V gene data show CDR1 as ENHRY and CDR2 as SYGVKD. J lost 6 bases, V lost 5 bases, and 6 bases had no gene match. This CDR3 has 13 amino acids. The CDR3 loop reads CAISNRGEDGYTF. CDR3 in DNA: TGTGCCATCAGTAACAGGGGAGAAGATGGCTACACCTTC.

V gene TRBV19 combines with J gene TRBJ1-6; 9 nucleotides align to TRBD1. The junction had 3 bases not matched to a gene; V was cut back by 3 bases and J by 0 bases. The CDR3 totals 17 residues. Germline CDR1 reads LNHDA; CDR2 reads SQIVND (reference sequence). The CDR3 here is CASSMTGGSSYNSPLHF. In nucleotides, the CDR3 is TGTGCCAGTAGTATGACAGGGGGTAGCTCCTATAATTCACCCCTCCACTTT.

This sequence joins TRBV11-2 and TRBJ1-4; D remains ambiguous. CDR3 size: 13 residues. CDR1 and CDR2 from the germline V gene are SGHAT and FQNNGV. Trimming stripped 0 bases from V and 14 bases from J, with 13 bases between. CDR3 residues: CASSLERQGLLFF. DNA for the CDR3: TGTGCCAGCAGCTTAGAACGCCAAGGGCTCCTGTTTTTT.

This rearrangement joins TRBV7-2 to TRBJ2-6; maybe TRBD1 (5 bases). V dropped 5 bases and J dropped 0 bases, with 17 bases sitting between them. Germline CDR1 and CDR2: SGHTA and FQGNSA. The CDR3 extends over 18 amino acids. The CDR3 protein is CASSILTGFTSGANVLTF. Written as DNA, the CDR3 is TGTGCCAGCAGCATACTAACAGGATTCACCTCTGGGGCCAACGTCCTGACTTTC.

This chain connects TRBV19 to TRBJ1-5; D remains ambiguous. Germline loops: CDR1 LNHDA, CDR2 SQIVND (reference sequence). The CDR3 contains 13 residues. Trimming took 3 bases from V and 5 from J, leaving 8 bases between them. CDR3 coding DNA: TGTGCCAGTAGTATGAATGGGTATCAGCCCCAGCATTTT. Its translation: CASSMNGYQPQHF.